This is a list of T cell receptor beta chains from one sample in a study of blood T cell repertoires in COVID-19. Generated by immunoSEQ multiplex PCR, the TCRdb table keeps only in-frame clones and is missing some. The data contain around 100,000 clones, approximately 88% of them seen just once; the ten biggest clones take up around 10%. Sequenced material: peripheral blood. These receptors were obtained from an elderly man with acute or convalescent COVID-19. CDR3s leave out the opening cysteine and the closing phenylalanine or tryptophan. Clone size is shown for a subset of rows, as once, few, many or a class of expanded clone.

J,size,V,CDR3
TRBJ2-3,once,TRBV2,ASSETGISTDTQY
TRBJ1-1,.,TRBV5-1,ASSLPGTGANTEAF
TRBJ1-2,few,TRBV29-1,SVAAAGGRYGYT
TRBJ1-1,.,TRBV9,ASSRQGNGEAF
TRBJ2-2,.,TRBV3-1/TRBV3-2,ASSQGQGVGELF
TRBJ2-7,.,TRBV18,ASSPTGQSYEQY
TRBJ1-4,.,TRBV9,ASSPGRGNEKLF
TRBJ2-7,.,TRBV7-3,ASSLGLEYEQY
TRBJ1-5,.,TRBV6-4,ASSGGPGVQPQH
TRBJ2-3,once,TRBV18,ASETVDTQY
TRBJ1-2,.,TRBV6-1,ASRRQGYGYT
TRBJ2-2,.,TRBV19,ASHRAANTGELF
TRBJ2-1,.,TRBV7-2,ASSLNGLAGVGGNEQF
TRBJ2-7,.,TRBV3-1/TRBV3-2,ASSRQGTYEQY
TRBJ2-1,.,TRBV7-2,ASTSSWGLMVSYNEQF
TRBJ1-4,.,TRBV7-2,ASSLSRGPNEKLF
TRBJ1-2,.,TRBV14,ASSQATDQIPT
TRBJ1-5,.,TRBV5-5,ASSLIDGDNQPQH
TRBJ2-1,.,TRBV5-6,ASSYGTGYNEQF
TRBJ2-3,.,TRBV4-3,ASSPRDRDTDTQY
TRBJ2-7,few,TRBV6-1,ASSDFGQGSYEQY
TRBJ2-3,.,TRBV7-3,ASSLNTGPDTQY
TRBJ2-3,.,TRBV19,ASTMGGPSVQTQY
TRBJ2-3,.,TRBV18,ASSPGGDTQY
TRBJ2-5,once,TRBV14,ASSRGLAGFQETQY
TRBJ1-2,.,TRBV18,ASSPDSQSYGYT
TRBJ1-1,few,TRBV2,ASYMNTEAF
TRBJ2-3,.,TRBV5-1,ASSPWTSGASTDTQY
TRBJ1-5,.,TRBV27,ASSSHSSSNQPQH
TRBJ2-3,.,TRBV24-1,ATSDLTSGTDTQY
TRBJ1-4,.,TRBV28,ASSSRATELF
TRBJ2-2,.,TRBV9,ASSASDRSGAGELF
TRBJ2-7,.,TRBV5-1,ASSLDLTGVEQY
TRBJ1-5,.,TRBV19,ASSIEGASNQPQH
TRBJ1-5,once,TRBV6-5,ASRQLRASNQPQH
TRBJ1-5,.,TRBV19,ASTTGTGHNQPQH
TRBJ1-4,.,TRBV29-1,SVEGQGEEKLF
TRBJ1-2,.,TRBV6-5,ASSSRNYGYT
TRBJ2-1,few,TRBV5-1,ASRVAGGTRNEQF
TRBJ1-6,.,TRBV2,ASSDQGSNSPLH
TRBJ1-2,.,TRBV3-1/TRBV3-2,ASSLRSGTGGLYGYT
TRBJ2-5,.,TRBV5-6,ASSLFNRGIRETQY
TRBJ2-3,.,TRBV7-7,ASSLGLAGNTDTQY
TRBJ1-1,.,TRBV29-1,SVVPGASNTEAF
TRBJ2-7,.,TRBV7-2,ASSFSGGSGREQY
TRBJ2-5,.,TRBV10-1,ASSDPLTPAVTQETQY
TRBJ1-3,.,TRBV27,ASSLSGARGNTIY
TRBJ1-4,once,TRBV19,ASSPGGTGAEKLF
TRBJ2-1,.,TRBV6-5,ASTSSVALRDEQF
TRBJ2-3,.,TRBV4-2,ASSQTLPGGGTDTQY
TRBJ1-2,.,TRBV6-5,ASTLQGMNYGYT
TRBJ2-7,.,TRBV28,ASSLGHSSYEQY
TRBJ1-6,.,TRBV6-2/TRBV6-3,ASSYTGAASPLH
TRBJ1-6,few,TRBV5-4,ASGTGGAGSPLH